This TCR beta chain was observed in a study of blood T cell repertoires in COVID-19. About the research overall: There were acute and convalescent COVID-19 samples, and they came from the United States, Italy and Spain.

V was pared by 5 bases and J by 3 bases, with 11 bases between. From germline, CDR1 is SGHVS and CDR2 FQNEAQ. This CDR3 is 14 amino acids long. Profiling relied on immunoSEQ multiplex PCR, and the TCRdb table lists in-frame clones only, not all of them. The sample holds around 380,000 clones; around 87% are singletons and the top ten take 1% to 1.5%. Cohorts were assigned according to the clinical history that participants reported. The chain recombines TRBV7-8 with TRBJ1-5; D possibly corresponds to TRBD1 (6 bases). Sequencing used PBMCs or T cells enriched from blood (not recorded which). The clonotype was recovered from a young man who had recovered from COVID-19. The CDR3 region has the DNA TGTGCCAGCAGCCCGAGGACAGACAATCAGCCCCAGCATTTT. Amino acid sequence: CASSPRTDNQPQHF.